This T cell receptor (beta chain) was captured by sequencing in a study of CXCR3-negative and CXCR3-positive naive CD8 T cells. Findings and caveats of the study: The TRB CDR3s that CXCR3-positive naive cells carried were more hydrophobic than those of CXCR3-negative naive cells.

The authors prepared UMI-labeled TRB cDNA libraries by 5' RACE. TCRdb reanalyzed the 5' RACE reads, giving one entry per CDR3 protein sequence and no DNA. The repertoire table contains some 41,000 distinct CDR3 sequences. In the case of this clonotype: What it recognizes is unknown.

This CDR3 spans 18 amino acids. Germline V lookup: CDR1 SGHTA, CDR2 FQGNSA. The sample comprised naive CXCR3- CD8+ T cells from blood. Subset given: CD45RO-CCR7+CD27+CD95- naive CD8+ T cells lacking CXCR3 (TNR3-). V usage is TRBV7-2 and J usage is TRBJ2-1; TCRdb's D call of TRBD1 is untestable without DNA. This sequence was found in a human donor in good health. Some clones in this sample may be carry-over from other donors' samples. The CDR3 is CASSFRKRGPSSYNEQFF.